Below, one T cell receptor beta chain is given with its context. The entry originates in a study of shared clonotypes between healthy human individuals. Study overall: Each donor's CD4 naive and CD4 memory cells filled three plates apiece, CD8 naive two, and CD8 memory one.

From germline, CDR1 is SGHRS and CDR2 YFSETQ. The CDR3 is 14 residues long. With 5 bases removed from V and 0 bases from J, the gap between germline ends came to 11 bases. Method: immunoSEQ multiplex PCR; TCRdb's copy keeps in-frame clones and lacks some. Of 1,100,000 or so clones listed, about four fifths are singletons. V is TRBV5-1 and J is TRBJ1-2; no clear D. The receptor's source is a man aged 18 to 29 in good health. Some clones in this sample may be carry-over from other donors' samples. Sequenced input: memory CD4+ T cells from PBMCs. Described subset: CD45RA-negative fraction. In DNA, the CDR3 is TGCGCCAGCAGTAGGGATCCGTCTAACTATGGCTACACCTTC. Its protein is CASSRDPSNYGYTF. The whole variable domain, remainder taken from reference TRBV5-1 and TRBJ1-2, is KAGVTQTPRYLIKTRGQQVTLSCSPISGHRSVSWYQQTPGQGLQFLFEYFSETQRNKGNFPGRFSGRQFSNSRSEMNVSTLELGDSALYLCASSRDPSNYGYTFGSGTRLTVV.